These T cell receptor beta chains were read from a single sample in a study of blood T cells in healthy people across ages. TCRdb analysed the 5' RACE reads with MiXCR anew, one entry per CDR3 protein. This table has over 1,500,000 distinct CDR3 sequences, roughly 49% appearing once. Sequenced: blood. Every receptor here comes from a woman aged 40 to 55 in good health. CDR3s include the opening cysteine and the closing phenylalanine or tryptophan. The D gene is left open where the match is weak. A row's size may be missing; if present it is once, few, many or a size class.

clone_size: once
v_call: TRBV24-1
d_call: NA
j_call: TRBJ2-1
cdr3_aa: CATSGPGEGTYSEQFF
cdr3_nt: TGTGCCACCAGTGGACCAGGCGAGGGGACCTACAGTGAGCAGTTCTTC

clone_size: once
v_call: TRBV25-1
d_call: TRBD1
j_call: TRBJ2-5
cdr3_aa: CASSEYRTGGTGVERETQYF
cdr3_nt: TGTGCCAGCAGTGAATATAGGACAGGGGGCACCGGGGTCGAGAGAGAGACCCAGTACTTC

clone_size: NA
v_call: TRBV5-1
d_call: TRBD1
j_call: TRBJ2-5
cdr3_aa: CASSLVPGQAETQYF
cdr3_nt: TGCGCCAGCAGCTTGGTCCCAGGACAGGCGGAGACCCAGTACTTC

clone_size: NA
v_call: TRBV20-1
d_call: TRBD1
j_call: TRBJ2-7
cdr3_aa: CSAFYRDSSEQYF
cdr3_nt: TGCAGTGCCTTCTACCGGGACAGTTCCGAGCAGTACTTC

clone_size: NA
v_call: TRBV28
d_call: NA
j_call: TRBJ2-1
cdr3_aa: CASSSVPKGGEQFF
cdr3_nt: TGTGCCAGCAGTTCCGTTCCGAAGGGGGGTGAGCAGTTCTTC

clone_size: NA
v_call: TRBV7-6
d_call: NA
j_call: TRBJ1-1
cdr3_aa: CASSLAGRANTEAFF
cdr3_nt: TGTGCCAGCAGCTTAGCGGGCAGGGCGAACACTGAAGCTTTCTTT

clone_size: few
v_call: TRBV5-1
d_call: TRBD2
j_call: TRBJ2-5
cdr3_aa: CASSFSTSGQETQYF
cdr3_nt: TGCGCCAGCAGCTTCTCGACTAGCGGCCAAGAGACCCAGTACTTC

clone_size: NA
v_call: TRBV2
d_call: TRBD2
j_call: TRBJ2-7
cdr3_aa: CASSEAGRGRFNEQYF
cdr3_nt: TGTGCCAGCAGTGAAGCGGGGAGGGGAAGGTTCAACGAGCAGTACTTC

clone_size: NA
v_call: TRBV12-3/TRBV12-4
d_call: NA
j_call: TRBJ2-5
cdr3_aa: CASRLGLRETQYF
cdr3_nt: TGTGCCAGCAGATTAGGACTCCGGGAGACCCAGTACTTC

clone_size: few
v_call: TRBV6-2/TRBV6-3
d_call: NA
j_call: TRBJ1-2
cdr3_aa: CASRNGGGDGYTF
cdr3_nt: TGTGCCAGCAGGAATGGAGGCGGAGATGGCTACACCTTC

clone_size: NA
v_call: TRBV10-3
d_call: TRBD1
j_call: TRBJ2-5
cdr3_aa: CAISETGGGQETQYF
cdr3_nt: TGTGCCATCAGCGAGACAGGGGGCGGGCAAGAGACCCAGTACTTC

clone_size: NA
v_call: TRBV28
d_call: NA
j_call: TRBJ2-7
cdr3_aa: CASSPYRNDEQYF
cdr3_nt: TGTGCCAGCAGTCCGTACAGGAACGACGAGCAGTACTTC

clone_size: few
v_call: TRBV4-3
d_call: TRBD1
j_call: TRBJ2-6
cdr3_aa: CASSQDTGGASRGANVLTF
cdr3_nt: TGCGCCAGCAGCCAGGACACAGGGGGCGCATCGCGAGGGGCCAACGTCCTGACTTTC

clone_size: NA
v_call: TRBV3-1
d_call: TRBD1
j_call: TRBJ1-6
cdr3_aa: CASSGYRGRRSPLHF
cdr3_nt: TGTGCCAGCAGCGGATACAGGGGGCGTCGTTCACCCCTCCACTTT

clone_size: few
v_call: TRBV7-9
d_call: NA
j_call: TRBJ2-6
cdr3_aa: CASRAQGADSGANVLTF
cdr3_nt: TGTGCCAGCAGGGCGCAGGGAGCCGACTCTGGGGCCAACGTCCTGACTTTC

clone_size: NA
v_call: TRBV11-1
d_call: NA
j_call: TRBJ2-1
cdr3_aa: CASSPPDRTSYNEQFF
cdr3_nt: TGTGCCAGCAGCCCCCCGGACAGAACCTCCTACAATGAGCAGTTCTTC

clone_size: NA
v_call: TRBV12-3/TRBV12-4
d_call: NA
j_call: TRBJ2-5
cdr3_aa: CASDVETQYF
cdr3_nt: TGTGCCAGCGACGTGGAGACCCAGTACTTC

clone_size: NA
v_call: TRBV7-8
d_call: TRBD2
j_call: TRBJ2-3
cdr3_aa: CASSFGPSGGRTDTQYF
cdr3_nt: TGTGCCAGCAGCTTCGGGCCTAGCGGGGGGCGCACAGATACGCAGTATTTT

clone_size: few
v_call: TRBV5-5
d_call: TRBD2
j_call: TRBJ2-6
cdr3_aa: CASIWGGSGANVLTF
cdr3_nt: TGTGCCAGCATTTGGGGGGGCTCTGGGGCCAACGTCCTGACTTTC

clone_size: few
v_call: TRBV15
d_call: TRBD1
j_call: TRBJ2-5
cdr3_aa: CATSRTGTGALAQYF
cdr3_nt: TGTGCCACCAGCAGAACCGGGACAGGGGCCCTGGCCCAGTACTTC

clone_size: NA
v_call: TRBV27
d_call: NA
j_call: TRBJ1-2
cdr3_aa: CASSAGRLYGYTF
cdr3_nt: TGTGCCAGCTCCGCCGGGAGGCTGTACGGCTACACCTTC

clone_size: NA
v_call: TRBV4-2
d_call: TRBD2
j_call: TRBJ2-3
cdr3_aa: CASSQAVSGRAGNTDTQYF
cdr3_nt: TGTGCCAGCAGCCAAGCAGTAAGCGGGAGGGCCGGGAACACAGATACGCAGTATTTT

clone_size: few
v_call: TRBV6-6
d_call: NA
j_call: TRBJ2-1
cdr3_aa: CASSSPRPSGNEQFF
cdr3_nt: TGTGCCAGCAGTTCCCCCCGGCCGAGTGGCAATGAGCAGTTCTTC

clone_size: NA
v_call: TRBV20-1
d_call: NA
j_call: TRBJ1-2
cdr3_aa: CSALPRTRANYGYTF
cdr3_nt: TGCAGTGCACTACCCCGGACGCGAGCTAACTATGGCTACACCTTC

clone_size: NA
v_call: TRBV4-3
d_call: NA
j_call: TRBJ1-4
cdr3_aa: CASREGGNEKLFF
cdr3_nt: TGCGCCAGCAGGGAGGGGGGTAATGAAAAACTGTTTTTT

clone_size: NA
v_call: TRBV13
d_call: NA
j_call: TRBJ2-7
cdr3_aa: CASSFGDSTYEQYF
cdr3_nt: TGTGCCAGCAGCTTCGGTGACAGTACCTACGAGCAGTACTTC

clone_size: few
v_call: TRBV9
d_call: NA
j_call: TRBJ2-7
cdr3_aa: CASSVEFQFGHEQYF
cdr3_nt: TGTGCCAGCAGCGTAGAATTTCAGTTCGGGCACGAGCAGTACTTC

clone_size: NA
v_call: TRBV2
d_call: NA
j_call: TRBJ2-7
cdr3_aa: CASSELYREQYF
cdr3_nt: TGTGCCAGCAGTGAATTGTACCGGGAGCAGTACTTC

clone_size: many
v_call: TRBV29-1
d_call: TRBD1
j_call: TRBJ2-5
cdr3_aa: CSVEGLDRGQIRVFETQYF
cdr3_nt: TGCAGCGTTGAAGGTTTGGACAGGGGGCAGATAAGGGTGTTCGAGACCCAGTACTTC

clone_size: NA
v_call: TRBV5-6
d_call: NA
j_call: TRBJ1-2
cdr3_aa: CASSSISDNYGYTF
cdr3_nt: TGTGCCAGCAGCTCGATCTCGGATAACTATGGCTACACCTTC

clone_size: few
v_call: TRBV4-1
d_call: TRBD1
j_call: TRBJ2-5
cdr3_aa: CASSQGPGQGAKTQYF
cdr3_nt: TGCGCCAGCAGCCAAGGGCCGGGACAGGGGGCGAAGACCCAGTACTTC

clone_size: few
v_call: TRBV7-9
d_call: NA
j_call: TRBJ2-7
cdr3_aa: CASSLDQGFYEQYF
cdr3_nt: TGTGCCAGCAGCTTGGATCAGGGGTTCTACGAGCAGTACTTC

clone_size: NA
v_call: TRBV5-5
d_call: NA
j_call: TRBJ1-4
cdr3_aa: CASSLKRGTNEKLFF
cdr3_nt: TGTGCCAGCAGCTTGAAAAGGGGCACTAATGAAAAACTGTTTTTT

clone_size: NA
v_call: TRBV2
d_call: NA
j_call: TRBJ1-2
cdr3_aa: CASRIGTSGGYTF
cdr3_nt: TGTGCCAGCAGGATTGGGACATCGGGGGGCTACACCTTC

clone_size: NA
v_call: TRBV11-2
d_call: NA
j_call: TRBJ2-7
cdr3_aa: CASSPNTGAGYEQYF
cdr3_nt: TGTGCCAGCAGCCCAAATACGGGGGCCGGCTACGAGCAGTACTTC

clone_size: few
v_call: TRBV20-1
d_call: TRBD1
j_call: TRBJ2-1
cdr3_aa: CSARGQGNYNEQFF
cdr3_nt: TGCAGTGCTAGGGGACAGGGTAACTACAATGAGCAGTTCTTC

clone_size: NA
v_call: TRBV12-3/TRBV12-4
d_call: NA
j_call: TRBJ2-3
cdr3_aa: CASSPRGRYTDTQYF
cdr3_nt: TGTGCCAGCAGTCCCCGTGGCAGATACACAGATACGCAGTATTTT

clone_size: NA
v_call: TRBV28
d_call: NA
j_call: TRBJ1-5
cdr3_aa: CASSPELGGGNQPQHF
cdr3_nt: TGTGCCAGCAGTCCCGAGCTTGGGGGTGGCAATCAGCCCCAGCATTTT

clone_size: NA
v_call: TRBV2
d_call: TRBD2
j_call: TRBJ2-7
cdr3_aa: CASSKASGGTYEQYF
cdr3_nt: TGTGCCAGCAGTAAGGCGTCGGGAGGGACCTACGAGCAGTACTTC

clone_size: NA
v_call: TRBV12-3/TRBV12-4
d_call: NA
j_call: TRBJ1-5
cdr3_aa: CASSFDGRNQPQHF
cdr3_nt: TGTGCCAGCAGTTTCGACGGGCGCAATCAGCCCCAGCATTTT

clone_size: NA
v_call: TRBV15
d_call: NA
j_call: TRBJ2-5
cdr3_aa: CATSRDSAGGFQETQYF
cdr3_nt: TGTGCCACCAGCAGAGATTCAGCAGGGGGGTTCCAAGAGACCCAGTACTTC